These T cell receptor beta chains were read from a single sample in a study of blood T cell repertoires in COVID-19. Here immunoSEQ multiplex PCR was the method, and the copy in TCRdb shows in-frame clones only, minus some. The sample has under 200,000 clones; around four fifths are singletons. The specimen was PBMCs or T cells enriched from blood (not recorded which). These receptors were collected from a woman between 45 and 65 years old who had recovered from COVID-19. Both conserved end residues are part of each CDR3. Each record gives: D gene, V gene, clone size, CDR3 length, J gene, CDR3 DNA, CDR3 protein. A D gene is named only where the DNA matches it firmly. Some rows mark clone size as missing; the rest say once, few, many or name a class of expanded clone.

-,TRBV6-5,-,12,TRBJ1-1,TGTGCCACTCAGGGTTTTCTAACTGAAGCTTTCTTT,CATQGFLTEAFF
-,TRBV28,-,14,TRBJ1-1,TGTGCCAGCAGTCGAGGACTCAGGAACACTGAAGCTTTCTTT,CASSRGLRNTEAFF
TRBD1,TRBV11-1,-,15,TRBJ1-2,TGTGCCAGCAGCTCCCAGGGGGCTACGGTTAATGGCTACACCTTC,CASSSQGATVNGYTF
TRBD2,TRBV9,-,15,TRBJ2-1,TGTGCCAGCAGCCTCAGGACTAGCGGGACCAATGAGCAGTTCTTC,CASSLRTSGTNEQFF
TRBD1,TRBV6-1,-,16,TRBJ1-3,TGTGCCAGCAGTGGCGGGGGACAGGGCTCTGGAAACACCATATATTTT,CASSGGGQGSGNTIYF
-,TRBV4-1,-,14,TRBJ1-2,TGCGCCAGCAGCCCACAACAGGGAAGTAGAGGCTACACCTTC,CASSPQQGSRGYTF
-,TRBV11-3,-,13,TRBJ1-1,TGTGCCAGCAGCTCCCCCGAGCGCACTGAAGCTTTCTTT,CASSSPERTEAFF
-,TRBV7-9,-,13,TRBJ1-1,TGTGCCAGCAGCCCCCAAACGGGGGTTGTAGCTTTCTTT,CASSPQTGVVAFF
-,TRBV6-2/TRBV6-3,-,19,TRBJ2-5,TGTGCCAGCAGTTACCCTCCTACTTCCCTAGGCGGGATAGGGGAGACCCAGTACTTC,CASSYPPTSLGGIGETQYF
-,TRBV24-1,-,14,TRBJ2-1,TGTGCCACCTCGGTGCGGGGCTCCTACAATGAGCAGTTCTTC,CATSVRGSYNEQFF
-,TRBV19,-,15,TRBJ1-1,TGTGCCACCACAGAAGCAGGGTGGGTGAACACTGAAGCTTTCTTT,CATTEAGWVNTEAFF
-,TRBV10-3,-,13,TRBJ1-1,TGTGCCACGGTCGAGAGCATGAACACTGAAGCTTTCTTT,CATVESMNTEAFF
-,TRBV7-3,-,15,TRBJ1-4,TGTGCCAGCAGTTTAGGTGTTGCGACTAATGAAAAACTGTTTTTT,CASSLGVATNEKLFF
-,TRBV18,-,13,TRBJ1-5,TGTGCCAGCTCACGACACAGTGATCAGCCCCAGCATTTT,CASSRHSDQPQHF
TRBD2,TRBV2,-,15,TRBJ2-1,TGTGCCAGCAGTGAGAGGGCGGGGGGTTACAATGAGCAGTTCTTC,CASSERAGGYNEQFF
-,TRBV4-3,-,15,TRBJ1-6,TGCGCCAGCAGCCACGGGAACTCCTATAATTCACCCCTCCACTTT,CASSHGNSYNSPLHF
-,TRBV12-3/TRBV12-4,-,11,TRBJ2-7,TGTGCCAGCGGGGGGTGGTACGAGCAGTACTTC,CASGGWYEQYF
TRBD2,TRBV5-4,few,15,TRBJ2-1,TGTGCCAGCAGCTTAGGGACTAGCGCTTACAATGAGCAGTTCTTC,CASSLGTSAYNEQFF
-,TRBV6-5,-,15,TRBJ2-4,TGTGCCAGCAGTTACTCTAGACAGGCCAAAAACATTCAGTACTTC,CASSYSRQAKNIQYF
-,TRBV11-2,-,19,TRBJ2-3,TGTGCCAGCAGCACCCGAATCCCGACTACAGGGAGAACCCCAGATACGCAGTATTTT,CASSTRIPTTGRTPDTQYF
TRBD1,TRBV3-1/TRBV3-2,-,15,TRBJ2-7,TGTGCCAGCAGCCAAGATGGGACAGGGAGGTACGAGCAGTACTTC,CASSQDGTGRYEQYF
-,TRBV9,-,15,TRBJ2-1,TGTGCCAGCAGCGTTTGGGAGGGGGAATACAATGAGCAGTTCTTC,CASSVWEGEYNEQFF
-,TRBV3-1/TRBV3-2,few,16,TRBJ1-5,TGTGCCAGCAGCCAAGGGGTCTCTAGTACAAATCAGCCCCAGCATTTT,CASSQGVSSTNQPQHF
TRBD2,TRBV7-7,-,16,TRBJ2-1,TGTGCTAGCAGCTCGCGACTAGCGGGATCATACAATGAGCAGTTCTTC,CASSSRLAGSYNEQFF
TRBD1,TRBV28,-,16,TRBJ2-1,TGTGCCAGCAGCCGCCCCGGGACAGGGGGATTTGGTGAGCAGTTCTTC,CASSRPGTGGFGEQFF
TRBD1,TRBV6-1,-,16,TRBJ1-6,TGTGCCAGCAGTGAAGCAAGGGGACAGGCCAATTCACCCCTCCACTTT,CASSEARGQANSPLHF
-,TRBV19,-,14,TRBJ1-3,TGTGCCAGTCTAAAGACAGGTCCTTCCTACACCATATATTTT,CASLKTGPSYTIYF
TRBD1,TRBV28,once,16,TRBJ1-5,TGTGCCAGCACTATTACGGGGACAGGGGGGGTCCAGCCCCAGCATTTT,CASTITGTGGVQPQHF
TRBD1,TRBV4-3,-,15,TRBJ1-5,TGCGCCAGCAGCCGAACACAGGGGGTAGGACAGCCCCAGCATTTT,CASSRTQGVGQPQHF
TRBD2,TRBV5-6,few,16,TRBJ2-1,TGTGCCAGCAGCTTGTATTGGACTAGAATCGGCAATGAGCAGTTCTTC,CASSLYWTRIGNEQFF
-,TRBV6-4,-,13,TRBJ1-1,TGTGCCAGCAGTGACAGGGGCGGAACTGAAGCTTTCTTT,CASSDRGGTEAFF
TRBD2,TRBV7-3,-,17,TRBJ2-6,TGTGCCAGCAGCTTAAGCGGGAGGGGAACTGGGGCCAACGTCCTGACTTTC,CASSLSGRGTGANVLTF
TRBD2,TRBV19,-,17,TRBJ2-7,TGTGCCAGTAGCGGCATGGCTAGCGGGGCCCTTTCCTACGAGCAGTACTTC,CASSGMASGALSYEQYF
-,TRBV5-1,few,13,TRBJ2-1,TGCGCCAGCAGCCCCGTTCCGGGAGCTGAGCAGTTCTTC,CASSPVPGAEQFF
TRBD1,TRBV11-3,-,14,TRBJ2-2,TGTGCCAGCAGCGGGACAGGGAACACCGGGGAGCTGTTTTTT,CASSGTGNTGELFF